This T cell receptor (beta chain) stems from a study of T cell responses to AZD1222 COVID-19 vaccine. This table comes from immunoSEQ multiplex PCR, and its TCRdb copy is limited to in-frame clones, with some not included. The table has more than 80,000 clones, roughly 88% seen once. V lost 2 bases and J lost 9; bases outside the gene matches: 5. This CDR3 is 12 amino acids long. The germline gives CDR1 SQVTM, CDR2 ANQGSEA. The specimen comprised peripheral blood, sampled 28 days after the second AZD1222 dose. The rearrangement links TRBV29-1 to TRBJ2-5, with TRBD2 matching over 8 bases. This sequence was found in an adult who received the AZD1222 COVID-19 vaccine. CDR3 sequence reads: CSVEPPGGAQYF. The CDR3 DNA sequence: TGCAGCGTTGAACCGCCGGGGGGGGCCCAGTACTTC.